The 29 T cell receptor beta chains in this list originate from one sample, sequenced in a study of human T cells and chemical hapten exposure. TCRdb reprocessed the RACE reads with MiXCR, giving one entry per CDR3 protein. The sample yields some 87,000 distinct CDR3 sequences, under 13% seen once. Regarding time point: patch test 1, 2 weeks after DPC sensitization. Treatment indicated: therapeutic diphenylcyclopropenone sensitization with weekly scalp DPC. Specimen: whole blood, collected in connection with sensitization to the hapten diphenylcyclopropenone (DPC). These TCRs come from a woman between 50 and 59 years old with alopecia areata. Some clones in this sample may be carry-over from other donors' samples.

The V and J genes are TRBV12-3 or TRBV12-4 and TRBJ1-5; no reliable D call. V was cut by 7 bases and J by 7 bases, with 17 bases left in between. The CDR3 is 14 amino acids. CDR3 sequence reads: CASTLEGSRQPQHF. The CDR3 DNA reads as TGTGCCAGCACCCTGGAGGGTTCAAGACAGCCCCAGCATTTT.

The rearrangement uses TRBV9 and TRBJ2-7; a possible D gene is TRBD1 (5 bases). CDR3 length: 15 residues. Between the trimmed V and J ends, which lost 0 bases and 1 base, there was a span of 11 bases. Germline V gives CDR1 SGDLS, CDR2 YYNGEE. The chain's CDR3 is CASSVGWAGSYEQYF. The CDR3 nucleotides read TGTGCCAGCAGCGTAGGTTGGGCAGGGTCCTACGAGCAGTACTTC.

This clonotype was picked up a small number of times. The chain recombines TRBV7-7 with TRBJ2-3; 8 bases agree with TRBD2. CDR3 length equals 16 residues. In germline, CDR1 is SSHAT, CDR2 FNYEAQ (reference sequence). As DNA, the CDR3 is TGTGCTACCGCCCGGTCAGAGCGGGAGCCCGCGGATACGCAGTATTTT. Translated: CATARSEREPADTQYF.

The table lists this clonotype with many counts. This chain uses TRBV29-1 with TRBJ2-7; 9 nucleotides agree with TRBD1. The CDR3 length is 15 residues. Looked up from germline, CDR1 is SQVTM and CDR2 is ANQGSEA. Trimming at V came to 4 bases and at J to 5 bases, leaving 12 bases not matched to a gene. In nucleotides, the CDR3 is TGCAGCGTTGGAACTTCGGGACAGGGTACCCACGAGCAGTACTTC. Translated, it gives CSVGTSGQGTHEQYF.

This chain uses TRBV9 with TRBJ1-1; possible D gene TRBD1, 6 bases. Trimming pared 0 bases from V and 9 bases from J, leaving 9 bases between. Germline CDR1 is SGDLS and CDR2 is YYNGEE. This CDR3 contains 12 residues. CDR3 DNA sequence: TGTGCCAGCAGCGTAGCGGGGGCCAAAGCTTTCTTT. As protein: CASSVAGAKAFF.

This clonotype turned up a few times. This chain connects TRBV7-2 to TRBJ1-1; D is ambiguous. Trimming pared 3 bases from V and 0 bases from J, leaving 5 bases between. This CDR3 is 13 amino acids long. Germline-derived CDR1 and CDR2 are SGHTA and FQGNSA. The CDR3 nucleotides are TGTGCCAGCAGCTTCCTCGTGAACACTGAAGCTTTCTTT. It codes for CASSFLVNTEAFF.

This clonotype was recorded a few times. The CDR3 bases are TGTGCCAGCAGTGCCACGGGACAGGGCTCCTACGAGCAGTACTTC. It translates to CASSATGQGSYEQYF. The V call is TRBV6-2 or TRBV6-3, the J call TRBJ2-7; TRBD1 aligns across 9 bases. V shed 5 bases and J 0 bases; nucleotides not matched to a gene: 5. The CDR3 is 15 residues long. Germline loops: CDR1 MNHEY, CDR2 SVGEGT.

The V call is TRBV5-1, the J call TRBJ2-1, with D possibly TRBD1 on 6 matching bases. CDR3 length: 15 residues. CDR1 and CDR2 from the germline V gene are SGHRS and YFSETQ. V was cut by 9 bases and J by 5 bases, with 21 bases left in between. The CDR3 coding sequence is TGCGCCACCCGAGCAACAGGGACCCCTCACAATGAGCAGTTCTTC. It encodes CATRATGTPHNEQFF.

In its sample, this clonotype was seen many times. V and J are TRBV2 and TRBJ1-1, with D hard to call. V lost 5 bases to trimming and J lost 6 bases, with 7 bases between them. The CDR3 length is 11 residues. From germline, CDR1 is SNHLY and CDR2 FYNNEI. The DNA for the CDR3 is TGTGCCAGCAGTCAGTGGGCTGAAGCTTTCTTT. Amino acids: CASSQWAEAFF.

This clonotype came up many times. The chain has TRBV6-2 or TRBV6-3 and TRBJ2-3; D ambiguous. Germline CDR1 and CDR2: MNHEY and SVGEGT. Trimming stripped 8 bases from V and 2 bases from J, with 14 bases between. The CDR3 loop spans 14 amino acids. CDR3 nucleotides: TGTGCCAGCTCCCTCTGGCGGAACACAGATACGCAGTATTTT. Protein: CASSLWRNTDTQYF.

This clonotype was found many times. The chain employs TRBV12-3 or TRBV12-4 and TRBJ2-3, with TRBD1 identical over 8 bases. The CDR3 consists of 16 residues. J was trimmed by 2 bases and V by 5 bases; bases with no gene match: 9. CDR3 residues: CASSADRAPITDTQYF. In DNA, the CDR3 is TGTGCCAGCAGTGCGGACAGGGCGCCTATCACAGATACGCAGTATTTT.

This sequence joins TRBV4-1 and TRBJ2-1, with D unresolved. V lost 0 bases and J lost 3, with 9 bases in between. Germline assignment: CDR1 MGHRA and CDR2 YSYEKL. This CDR3 has 15 residues. The CDR3 here is CASSQEQSRYNEQFF. DNA of the CDR3: TGCGCCAGCAGCCAAGAGCAGAGTCGCTACAATGAGCAGTTCTTC.

This clonotype has only a few counts. This chain uses TRBV11-2 with TRBJ2-5; D may be TRBD2 (6 bases). CDR1 and CDR2 from the germline V gene are SGHAT and FQNNGV. With 6 bases removed from V and 2 bases from J, the gap between germline ends came to 13 bases. The CDR3 sequence is 14 residues long. CDR3 residues: CASRLKRAQETQYF. The DNA for the CDR3 is TGTGCCAGCAGACTGAAGCGGGCACAAGAGACCCAGTACTTC.

This clonotype was recorded a few times. The chain couples TRBV7-3 to TRBJ2-6, with D unclear. The CDR3 sequence is 13 residues long. The V gene lost 6 bases and the J gene lost 2 bases, with 5 bases spanning the gap. Germline V gene sequence: CDR1 SGHTA, CDR2 FQGTGA. The chain's CDR3 is CASRVAGANVLTF. CDR3 DNA: TGTGCCAGCAGAGTGGCTGGGGCCAACGTCCTGACTTTC.

This clonotype was observed a handful of times. This chain connects TRBV7-9 to TRBJ1-1; perhaps TRBD1 as D (6 bases). Per the germline V gene, CDR1 is SEHNR and CDR2 is FQNEAQ (reference sequence). Trimming pared 1 base from V and 1 base from J, leaving 10 bases between. CDR3 length equals 15 residues. The CDR3 reads CASSLGTGRNTEAFF. CDR3 bases: TGTGCCAGCAGCTTAGGTACAGGGAGGAACACTGAAGCTTTCTTT.

The genes are TRBV4-1 and TRBJ2-1, with 8 bases fitting TRBD2. V lost 2 bases and J lost 9; bases outside the gene matches: 3. CDR1 MGHRA and CDR2 YSYEKL come from the germline V gene. This CDR3 has 13 residues. The CDR3 nucleotides read TGCGCCAGCAGCCAACCCGGGGGGGGTGAGCAGTTCTTC. Its translation: CASSQPGGGEQFF.

The V call is TRBV7-2, the J call TRBJ2-1; possible D gene TRBD2, 5 bases. There are 13 residues in the CDR3. Germline V CDR1 and CDR2: SGHTA, FQGNSA. The V and J ends lost 1 base and 12 bases respectively, with 13 bases between them. The CDR3 protein is CASSLESGSGQFF. The CDR3 nucleotides are TGTGCCAGCAGCTTAGAAAGTGGGAGTGGGCAGTTCTTC.

This clonotype showed up just a few times. The J gene is TRBJ1-5, the V gene TRBV6-1, with 9 bases lining up with TRBD1. Germline CDR1 reads MNHNS; CDR2 reads SASEGT. CDR3 size: 16 residues. The V segment lost 6 bases and the J segment 2 bases; nucleotides outside the gene matches: 8. As DNA, the CDR3 is TGTGCCAGCAGCCGCCGGGACAGGGAGGGCAATCAGCCCCAGCATTTT. It codes for CASSRRDREGNQPQHF.

The V and J genes are TRBV27 and TRBJ2-3; TRBD2 matches at 7 bases. J lost 5 bases, V lost 6 bases, and 11 bases had no gene match. The CDR3 is 15 amino acids. From germline, CDR1 is MNHEY and CDR2 SMNVEV (reference sequence). The CDR3 DNA is TGTGCCAGCAGACCAGGCGGGGGACGGGGAGATACGCAGTATTTT. It translates to CASRPGGGRGDTQYF.

This chain links TRBV20-1 with TRBJ2-5; no definite D call. The germline V gene has CDR1 DFQATT and CDR2 SNEGSKA (reference sequence). CDR3 size: 13 residues. Trimming pared 1 base from V and 2 bases from J, leaving 8 bases between. The CDR3 is CSARVVGQETQYF. The CDR3, as DNA: TGCAGTGCTAGAGTCGTGGGGCAAGAGACCCAGTACTTC.

The V and J genes are TRBV29-1 and TRBJ2-7, with D uncertain. Germline V CDR1 and CDR2: SQVTM, ANQGSEA. The CDR3 runs 14 residues. V lost 2 bases, J lost 0 bases, and 11 bases lay in between. CDR3 loop: CSVELASSSYEQYF. The CDR3 DNA reads TGCAGCGTTGAACTGGCGTCTAGCTCCTACGAGCAGTACTTC.

The table lists this clonotype with many counts. The rearrangement uses TRBV6-2 or TRBV6-3 and TRBJ2-6, with D perhaps given as TRBD1 or TRBD2 (7 bases each). The CDR3 has 17 residues. Germline V gene data show CDR1 as MNHEY and CDR2 as SVGEGT. V was shortened by 7 bases and J by 0 bases, with 16 bases between the two germline ends. The CDR3, as DNA: TGTGCCAGCATCCCAGGGGGGGTGCTCTCTGGGGCCAACGTCCTGACTTTC. Translated, it gives CASIPGGVLSGANVLTF.

The rearrangement uses TRBV29-1 and TRBJ2-7; D might be TRBD2 (5 bases). V was trimmed by 5 bases and J by 3 bases, leaving 8 bases between them. Per germline, CDR1 SQVTM and CDR2 ANQGSEA. The CDR3 covers 11 residues. CDR3 sequence reads: CSVSGNYEQYF. DNA for the CDR3: TGCAGCGTTTCCGGGAACTACGAGCAGTACTTC.

V gene TRBV7-8 combines with J gene TRBJ2-1, with D tentatively TRBD2 (6 bases). Germline V lookup: CDR1 SGHVS, CDR2 FQNEAQ. The CDR3 has 17 amino acids. With 8 bases removed from V and 4 bases from J, the gap between germline ends came to 24 bases. The CDR3 DNA follows: TGTGCCAGCCTACCCTCCTCTAGCGCGACTAATTACAATGAGCAGTTCTTC. It codes for CASLPSSSATNYNEQFF.

This chain uses TRBV11-2 with TRBJ2-2; 9 bases line up with TRBD1. The CDR3 totals 14 residues. Germline V lookup: CDR1 SGHAT, CDR2 FQNNGV. Trimming took 7 bases from V and 4 from J; bases not matched to a gene: 4. CDR3 bases: TGTGCCAGCACGCGGACAGGGGTCACCGGGGAGCTGTTTTTT. Its protein product is CASTRTGVTGELFF. Complete variable domain (other parts from reference TRBV11-2 and TRBJ2-2): EAGVAQSPRYKIIEKRQSVAFWCNPISGHATLYWYQQILGQGPKLLIQFQNNGVVDDSQLPKDRFSAERLKGVDSTLKIQPAKLEDSAVYLCASTRTGVTGELFFGEGSRLTVL.

This clonotype was seen a few times. The V and J genes are TRBV7-9 and TRBJ2-3, with D tentatively TRBD2 (6 bases). The CDR3 has 13 residues. Trimming shortened V by 5 bases and J by 5 bases, and 11 bases separated the two germline ends. Germline values: CDR1 SEHNR, CDR2 FQNEAQ (reference sequence). The CDR3 bases are TGTGCCAGCAGCCCCGCGGGGAAAGATACGCAGTATTTT. Protein sequence: CASSPAGKDTQYF.

The V gene is TRBV6-1, the J gene TRBJ2-6, with D unresolved. Germline V gene lookup returns CDR1 MNHNS and CDR2 SASEGT. The length of the CDR3 is 15 residues. V lost 4 bases, J lost 1 base, and 8 bases lay in between. Here the CDR3 reads CASSVRESGANVLTF. CDR3 nucleotides: TGTGCCAGCAGTGTAAGGGAATCTGGGGCCAACGTCCTGACTTTC.

This clonotype ranks as medium-sized. V gene TRBV7-9 combines with J gene TRBJ2-7; D not resolved. The CDR3 extends over 14 amino acids. The V end was cut by 0 bases, the J end by 5 bases, with 11 bases between. Germline V CDR1 and CDR2: SEHNR, FQNEAQ (reference sequence). The CDR3 coding sequence is TGTGCCAGCAGCTTAGCGGTCGCTGCGCACGAGCAGTACTTC. It is translated as CASSLAVAAHEQYF.

The rearrangement links TRBV30 to TRBJ2-3; 10 nucleotides match TRBD2. Germline V gene sequence: CDR1 GTSNPN, CDR2 SVGIG (reference sequence). This CDR3 is 13 amino acids long. After removal of 2 bases from V and 9 bases from J, the junction contained 5 bases not matched to a gene. CDR3 protein: CAWSLAGAGTQYF. The CDR3 DNA reads as TGTGCCTGGAGTCTAGCGGGAGCGGGCACGCAGTATTTT.